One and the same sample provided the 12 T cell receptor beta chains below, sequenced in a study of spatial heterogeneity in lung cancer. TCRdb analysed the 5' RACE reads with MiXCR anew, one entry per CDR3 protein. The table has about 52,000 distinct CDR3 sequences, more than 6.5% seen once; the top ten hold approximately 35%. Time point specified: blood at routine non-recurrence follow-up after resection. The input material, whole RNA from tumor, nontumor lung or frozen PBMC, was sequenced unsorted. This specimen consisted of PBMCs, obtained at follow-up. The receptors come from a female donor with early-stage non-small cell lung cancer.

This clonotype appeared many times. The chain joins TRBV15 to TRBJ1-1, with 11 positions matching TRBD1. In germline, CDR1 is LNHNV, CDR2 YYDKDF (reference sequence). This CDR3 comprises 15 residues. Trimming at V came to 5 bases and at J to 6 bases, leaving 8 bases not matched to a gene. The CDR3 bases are TGTGCCACCAGCGCCCGGGGGGACAGGGGGTCTGAAGCTTTCTTT. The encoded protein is CATSARGDRGSEAFF. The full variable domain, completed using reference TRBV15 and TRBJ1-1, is DAMVIQNPRYQVTQFGKPVTLSCSQTLNHNVMYWYQQKSSQAPKLLFHYYDKDFNNEADTPDNFQSRRPNTSFCFLDIRSPGLGDTAMYLCATSARGDRGSEAFFGQGTRLTVV.

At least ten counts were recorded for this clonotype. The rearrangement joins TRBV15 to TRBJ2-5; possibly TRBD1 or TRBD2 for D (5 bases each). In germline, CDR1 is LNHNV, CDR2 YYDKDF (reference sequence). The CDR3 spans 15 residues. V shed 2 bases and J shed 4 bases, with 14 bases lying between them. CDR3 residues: CATSRTDRGGETQYF. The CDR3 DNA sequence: TGTGCCACCAGCAGAACGGACCGTGGGGGAGAGACCCAGTACTTC.

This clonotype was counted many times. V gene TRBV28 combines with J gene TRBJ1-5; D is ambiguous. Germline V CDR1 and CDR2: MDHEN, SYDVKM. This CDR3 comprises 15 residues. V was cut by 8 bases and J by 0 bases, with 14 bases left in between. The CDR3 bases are TGTGCCAGCGGGCTCACGAGCCCTAGCAATCAGCCCCAGCATTTT. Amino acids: CASGLTSPSNQPQHF.

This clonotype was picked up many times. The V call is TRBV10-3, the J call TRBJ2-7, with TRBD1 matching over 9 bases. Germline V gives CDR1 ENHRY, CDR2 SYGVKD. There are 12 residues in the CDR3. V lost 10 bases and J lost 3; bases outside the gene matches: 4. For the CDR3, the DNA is TGTGCCACGGACAGGGGCGACTACGAGCAGTACTTC. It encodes CATDRGDYEQYF.

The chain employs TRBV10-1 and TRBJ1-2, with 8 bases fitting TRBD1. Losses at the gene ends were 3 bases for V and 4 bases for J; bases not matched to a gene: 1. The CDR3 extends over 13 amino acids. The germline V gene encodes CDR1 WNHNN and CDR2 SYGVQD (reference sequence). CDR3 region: CASSDDRGYGYTF. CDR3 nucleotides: TGCGCCAGCAGTGACGACAGGGGCTATGGCTACACCTTC.

CDR3 residues: CSANRGRGGLTDTQYF. The CDR3 DNA reads as TGCAGCGCCAACAGGGGGCGCGGGGGATTGACAGATACGCAGTATTTT. V usage is TRBV29-1 and J usage is TRBJ2-3, with 9 positions matching TRBD1. This CDR3 is 16 amino acids long. The V and J ends lost 7 bases and 3 bases, in that order; junction bases with no gene match: 14. Germline V lookup: CDR1 SQVTM, CDR2 ANQGSEA.

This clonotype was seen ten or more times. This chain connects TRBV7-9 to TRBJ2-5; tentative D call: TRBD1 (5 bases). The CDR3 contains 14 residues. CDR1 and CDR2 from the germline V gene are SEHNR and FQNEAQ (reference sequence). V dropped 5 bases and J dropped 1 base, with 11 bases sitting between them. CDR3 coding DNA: TGTGCCAGCAGCCTCAGACAGCCCCAAGAGACCCAGTACTTC. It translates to CASSLRQPQETQYF.

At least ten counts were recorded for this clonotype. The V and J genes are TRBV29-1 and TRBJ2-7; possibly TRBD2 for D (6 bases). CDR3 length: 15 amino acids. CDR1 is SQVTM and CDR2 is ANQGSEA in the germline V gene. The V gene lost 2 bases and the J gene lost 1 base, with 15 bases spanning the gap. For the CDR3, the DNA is TGCAGCGTTGAACGGGAGCAGGGTAGATCCTACGAGCAGTACTTC. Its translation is CSVEREQGRSYEQYF.

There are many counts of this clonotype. CDR3 region: CASSPEARAEKLFF. The CDR3 nucleotides read TGTGCCAGCTCACCAGAGGCCCGCGCGGAAAAACTGTTTTTT. The chain joins TRBV18 to TRBJ1-4; D gene ambiguous. There are 14 residues in the CDR3. CDR1 KGHSH and CDR2 LQKENI come from the germline V gene. Trimming shortened V by 2 bases and J by 8 bases, and 12 bases separated the two germline ends.

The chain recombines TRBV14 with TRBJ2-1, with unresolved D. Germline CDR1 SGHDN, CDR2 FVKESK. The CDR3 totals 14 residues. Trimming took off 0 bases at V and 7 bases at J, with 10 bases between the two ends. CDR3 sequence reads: CASSQDRTWNEQFF. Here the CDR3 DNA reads TGTGCCAGCAGCCAAGATCGTACTTGGAATGAGCAGTTCTTC.

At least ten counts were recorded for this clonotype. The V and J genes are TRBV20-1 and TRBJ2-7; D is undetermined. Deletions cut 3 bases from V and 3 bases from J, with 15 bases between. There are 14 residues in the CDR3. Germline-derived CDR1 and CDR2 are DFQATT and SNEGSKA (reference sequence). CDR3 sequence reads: CSASISTAIYEQYF. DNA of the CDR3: TGCAGTGCTAGCATATCTACCGCCATCTACGAGCAGTACTTC.

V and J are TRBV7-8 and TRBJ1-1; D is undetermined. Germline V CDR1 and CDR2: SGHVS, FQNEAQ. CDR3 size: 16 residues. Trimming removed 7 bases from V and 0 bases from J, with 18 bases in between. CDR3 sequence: CASMLGPPTLNTEAFF. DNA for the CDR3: TGTGCCAGCATGCTGGGCCCGCCGACCTTGAACACTGAAGCTTTCTTT.